This TCR beta chain comes out of a study of beta chain features in type 1 diabetes. On the study more broadly: Healthy donors and patients had similar age, gender and cell yields.

Study findings and constraints: Type 1 diabetes patients had TCRB CDR3s that were shorter (moderately but significantly so) in all four CD4+ subsets. Any HLA effect on TCRB rearrangement was left unresolved by small sub-analyses.

This clone was detected a few times. Antigen: not known. Expressed TCRB transcripts got sequenced, as all isolated RNA was reverse transcribed. Generated by immunoSEQ multiplex PCR, the TCRdb table keeps only in-frame clones and is missing some. The sample has about 930,000 clones, roughly a sixth seen once; the top ten hold around 0.02%. V lost 0 bases, J lost 4 bases, and 11 bases lay in between. The CDR3 contains 15 residues. Looked up from germline, CDR1 is SEHNR and CDR2 is FQNEAQ (reference sequence). The sequence derives from a woman younger than 30 in good health. The sample was naive CD4+ T cells from blood. The chain links TRBV7-9 to TRBJ2-3; no clear D. The CDR3 here is CASSLAMVAADTQYF. CDR3 DNA sequence: TGTGCCAGCAGCTTAGCCATGGTAGCAGCAGATACGCAGTATTTT.